The sequence of this T cell receptor (beta chain) was determined in a study of identical twins. The CDR3 extends over 12 amino acids. The germline V gene encodes CDR1 ENHRY and CDR2 SYGVKD. V was trimmed by 2 bases and J by 7 bases, leaving 9 bases between them. Overall study findings and caveats: For out-of-frame beta sequences, excess twin sharing was weaker.

Only a few counts were recorded for this clonotype. Its antigen is currently unknown. Each CDR3 protein gets one entry after TCRdb re-called the 5' RACE reads with MiXCR. The sample shows just over 500,000 distinct CDR3 sequences, under 25% of them seen only once. These same records also appear under a second study, on T cells expressing NK-cell markers. That work contributes: Sorted CD3+CD56+NKG2C+, CD3+CD56+NKG2C- and CD3+CD56-NKG2C+ T cells provided the TCR beta repertoires. Similarly, these clonotypes led the CD3+CD56-NKG2C+ fraction as well in several donors.

The sample taken for sequencing was CD4+ T cells sorted from blood. V and J are TRBV10-3 and TRBJ2-7; perhaps TRBD1 as D (6 bases). The receptor was isolated from a young woman in good health. CDR3 region: CAISETGQEQYF. CDR3 DNA: TGTGCCATCAGTGAGACAGGGCAAGAGCAGTACTTC.